The 13 T cell receptor beta chains listed next were all sequenced from one sample in a study of blood T cell repertoires in COVID-19. Profiled with immunoSEQ multiplex PCR; TCRdb holds only in-frame clones, not every one. The data contain about 350,000 clones, about 89% of them singletons. Sequencing was done on a sample of peripheral blood. Source of these receptors: a woman aged 45 to 65 with COVID-19, enrolled during active disease.

The V gene is TRBV5-1, the J gene TRBJ2-6, with unresolved D. The V gene's germline CDR1 is SGHRS and CDR2 YFSETQ. V shed 0 bases and J shed 0 bases, with 13 bases lying between them. CDR3 size: 18 residues. CDR3 region: CASSLAQITASGANVLTF. The CDR3, as DNA: TGCGCCAGCAGCTTGGCTCAGATCACCGCCTCTGGGGCCAACGTCCTGACTTTC.

The chain is built from TRBV19 and TRBJ1-1, with TRBD1 as a possible D gene (6 bases). The CDR3 runs 13 residues. The germline V and J ends were trimmed by 8 bases and 5 bases, with 15 bases remaining between them. Germline assignment: CDR1 LNHDA and CDR2 SQIVND (reference sequence). This CDR3 is CASLPQGRTEAFF. The CDR3 DNA reads as TGTGCCAGTTTACCACAGGGTCGAACTGAAGCTTTCTTT.

CDR3 region: CASRRQGNNSPLHF. The CDR3, as DNA: TGTGCCAGCCGCCGACAGGGAAATAATTCACCCCTCCACTTT. V and J are TRBV6-5 and TRBJ1-6; 7 bases fit TRBD1. The CDR3 is 14 residues long. CDR1 MNHEY and CDR2 SVGAGI come from the germline V gene. Trimming at V came to 8 bases and at J to 5 bases, leaving 6 bases not matched to a gene.

This sequence joins TRBV6-6 and TRBJ1-1; 8 nucleotides agree with TRBD1. The V gene's germline CDR1 is MNHNY and CDR2 SVGAGI (reference sequence). The J segment lost 3 bases and the V segment lost 4 bases, leaving 7 bases of the junction unmatched. The CDR3 is 15 amino acids. The CDR3 DNA follows: TGTGCCAGCAGTTCAGGACAGGGTTTGGACACTGAAGCTTTCTTT. Protein sequence: CASSSGQGLDTEAFF.

This sequence joins TRBV6-6 and TRBJ1-5; D is unclear. Per germline, CDR1 MNHNY and CDR2 SVGAGI (reference sequence). Trimming left V 0 bases short and J 7 bases short, with 10 bases between. The length of the CDR3 is 14 residues. CDR3 DNA: TGTGCCAGCAGTTACTCGACGGGGTACCAGCCCCAGCATTTT. Its translation: CASSYSTGYQPQHF.

This clone was seen just once. The gene calls are TRBV6-5 and TRBJ1-6, with D possibly being TRBD1 (5 bases). Germline CDR1 and CDR2: MNHEY and SVGAGI. Trimming removed 0 bases from V and 10 bases from J, with 16 bases in between. The CDR3 consists of 16 residues. The CDR3 coding sequence is TGTGCCAGCAGTTACTCGAGTCGGCCAGGGCAGTCACCCCTCCACTTT. Protein product: CASSYSSRPGQSPLHF.

V usage is TRBV11-3 and J usage is TRBJ2-1; D remains unclear. The CDR3 sequence is 15 residues long. V lost 4 bases and J lost 0, with 10 bases in between. Germline loops: CDR1 SGHNT, CDR2 YENEEA. The CDR3 DNA reads as TGTGCCAGCAGCTCGGTCGTGAGCTCCTACAATGAGCAGTTCTTC. Protein product: CASSSVVSSYNEQFF.

This clone was detected once. The rearrangement joins TRBV19 to TRBJ1-2, with TRBD1 matching over 7 bases. V shed 7 bases and J 0 bases; nucleotides not matched to a gene: 11. The CDR3 is 16 residues long. Looked up from germline, CDR1 is LNHDA and CDR2 is SQIVND (reference sequence). This chain's CDR3 is CASNPSLGTANYGYTF. In DNA form, the CDR3 reads TGTGCCAGTAATCCTTCTCTGGGGACAGCTAACTATGGCTACACCTTC.

The CDR3 DNA follows: TGTGCCAGCAGCTTTAGCGTAGTGCCCAACAGGGATATAAACTATGGCTACACCTTC. This codes for CASSFSVVPNRDINYGYTF. This chain joins TRBV7-8 and TRBJ1-2; TRBD1 might be the D (6 bases). Germline lookup yields CDR1 SGHVS and CDR2 FQNEAQ. CDR3 length equals 19 residues. Trimming stripped 3 bases from V and 2 bases from J, with 25 bases between.

V and J are TRBV15 and TRBJ2-7; 11 bases agree with TRBD1. There are 16 residues in the CDR3. Germline assignment: CDR1 LNHNV and CDR2 YYDKDF (reference sequence). The J segment lost 3 bases and the V segment lost 6 bases, leaving 10 bases of the junction unmatched. The CDR3 reads CATSTGTGGRYYEQYF. CDR3 bases: TGTGCCACCAGTACCGGGACAGGGGGTCGATACTACGAGCAGTACTTC. Based on the CDR3 plus reference TRBV15 and TRBJ2-7, the full variable domain is DAMVIQNPRYQVTQFGKPVTLSCSQTLNHNVMYWYQQKSSQAPKLLFHYYDKDFNNEADTPDNFQSRRPNTSFCFLDIRSPGLGDTAMYLCATSTGTGGRYYEQYFGPGTRLTVT.

The J gene is TRBJ2-7, the V gene TRBV6-2 or TRBV6-3; D is undetermined. Germline CDR1 and CDR2: MNHEY and SVGEGT. Trimming pared 0 bases from V and 0 bases from J, leaving 6 bases between. The CDR3 is 14 amino acids. In DNA, the CDR3 is TGTGCCAGCAGTTACTCGGGCAGCTCCTACGAGCAGTACTTC. Encoded protein: CASSYSGSSYEQYF.

The chain combines TRBV27 with TRBJ1-2, with 11 bases matching TRBD1. The CDR3 spans 13 residues. The V and J ends lost 3 bases and 7 bases, in that order; junction bases with no gene match: 1. Germline V gene sequence: CDR1 MNHEY, CDR2 SMNVEV (reference sequence). CDR3 DNA sequence: TGTGCCAGCAGTTTCGGACAGGGGGCTGGCTACACCTTC. This encodes CASSFGQGAGYTF.

The rearrangement joins TRBV5-1 to TRBJ1-3; D possibly corresponds to TRBD1 (5 bases). There are 14 residues in the CDR3. From germline, CDR1 is SGHRS and CDR2 YFSETQ. The V end lost 0 bases, the J end lost 8 bases, and 12 bases lay between the germline ends. The CDR3 DNA sequence: TGCGCCAGCAGCTTGGAAGGGAGGGGATACACCATATATTTT. This codes for CASSLEGRGYTIYF.